The rows below give T cell receptor beta chains drawn from one sample of a study of blood T cell repertoires in COVID-19. Clones were sequenced by immunoSEQ multiplex PCR, and TCRdb holds only the in-frame ones, with some missing. In the table there are about 180,000 clones, 70% to 90% of which are singletons. Sequenced input: peripheral blood. These receptors were obtained from a man in his sixties with acute or convalescent COVID-19. The CDR3 runs from the conserved cysteine through the conserved F or W. The D gene is left open where the match is weak. Only part of the rows carry a size: once, few, many, or a class if the clone is expanded.

V	size	D	J	CDR3	DNA
TRBV4-1	.	TRBD1	TRBJ1-2	CASRGTGTYGYTF	TGCGCCAGTAGGGGGACAGGGACCTATGGCTACACCTTC
TRBV27	.	TRBD1	TRBJ2-3	CASSPGQGRGTDTQYF	TGTGCCAGCAGTCCGGGACAGGGCCGGGGGACAGATACGCAGTATTTT
TRBV6-5	.	.	TRBJ2-2	CASRRLENTGELFF	TGTGCCAGCAGAAGACTAGAGAACACCGGGGAGCTGTTTTTT
TRBV9	.	.	TRBJ2-2	CASSVQGQTGELFF	TGTGCCAGCAGCGTGCAGGGTCAAACCGGGGAGCTGTTTTTT
TRBV19	.	.	TRBJ1-1	CASRGGVLNTEAFF	TGTGCCAGCCGCGGGGGGGTTCTCAACACTGAAGCTTTCTTT
TRBV12-3/TRBV12-4	few	.	TRBJ1-2	CATRTPRGYTF	TGTGCCACCCGGACACCGAGGGGCTACACCTTC
TRBV6-4	.	TRBD1	TRBJ1-2	CASSVSGGDYGYTF	TGTGCCAGCAGTGTATCAGGGGGAGACTATGGCTACACCTTC
TRBV5-4	.	TRBD2	TRBJ2-1	CASTPTSGSPPLNEQFF	TGTGCCAGCACCCCGACTAGCGGGAGTCCTCCCCTCAATGAGCAGTTCTTC
TRBV12-5	.	.	TRBJ2-2	CASGLAAAGAGTGELFF	TGTGCTAGTGGTTTGGCCGCGGCGGGGGCGGGAACCGGGGAGCTGTTTTTT
TRBV3-1/TRBV3-2	.	.	TRBJ1-6	CASSQDGWGRASSYNSPLHF	TGTGCCAGCAGCCAAGATGGTTGGGGCAGGGCAAGCTCCTATAATTCACCCCTCCACTTT
TRBV7-8	.	TRBD2	TRBJ2-2	CASSLVMAGGRGGELFF	TGTGCCAGCAGCTTAGTAATGGCGGGAGGCCGAGGCGGGGAGCTGTTTTTT
TRBV28	.	.	TRBJ2-5	CASSDGQQETQYF	TGTGCCAGCAGTGACGGACAGCAAGAGACCCAGTACTTC
TRBV9	.	TRBD1	TRBJ2-7	CASSPNDRVNEQYF	TGTGCCAGCAGCCCCAACGACAGGGTTAACGAGCAGTACTTC
TRBV19	.	.	TRBJ2-1	CASSQRAVPYNEQFF	TGTGCCAGTAGTCAGAGGGCAGTACCCTACAATGAGCAGTTCTTC
TRBV19	.	TRBD2	TRBJ2-1	CASSNGLAGGGRTDEQFF	TGTGCCAGTAGTAACGGACTAGCGGGAGGGGGTCGGACTGATGAGCAGTTCTTC
TRBV5-3	.	.	TRBJ2-1	CARSPRVNADYNEQFF	TGTGCCAGAAGCCCGAGGGTGAACGCCGACTACAATGAGCAGTTCTTC
TRBV19	.	TRBD1	TRBJ1-5	CASSAETGVWQPQHF	TGTGCCAGTAGTGCGGAGACAGGGGTCTGGCAGCCCCAGCATTTT
TRBV7-2	.	.	TRBJ2-2	CASSHGSGGELFF	TGTGCCAGCAGCCATGGGAGCGGGGGGGAGCTGTTTTTT
TRBV9	.	.	TRBJ2-1	CASSPARSINEQFF	TGTGCCAGCAGCCCCGCGAGGTCGATAAATGAGCAGTTCTTC
TRBV5-1	.	.	TRBJ1-6	CASSHGGGLGSPLHF	TGCGCCAGCAGCCATGGGGGAGGACTTGGGTCACCCCTCCACTTT
TRBV28	.	TRBD2	TRBJ2-1	CASSYGGRDSDEQFF	TGTGCCAGCAGTTATGGCGGGAGGGATTCGGATGAGCAGTTCTTC
TRBV13	.	.	TRBJ2-2	CASALGRWTGELFF	TGTGCCAGCGCATTAGGGAGGTGGACCGGGGAGCTGTTTTTT
TRBV4-1	.	.	TRBJ1-1	CASSQGGQWNTEAFF	TGCGCCAGCAGCCAAGGGGGCCAGTGGAACACTGAAGCTTTCTTT
TRBV7-9	.	TRBD1	TRBJ1-2	CASSHRDRLGYTF	TGTGCCAGCAGCCACCGGGACAGATTAGGCTACACCTTC
TRBV5-5	few	.	TRBJ1-6	CASMQSGNSPLHF	TGTGCCAGCATGCAGTCGGGGAATTCACCCCTCCACTTT
TRBV28	.	TRBD2	TRBJ2-2	CASLPGLAVSGELFF	TGTGCCAGTCTGCCGGGACTAGCGGTGTCCGGGGAGCTGTTTTTT
TRBV19	.	TRBD1	TRBJ2-1	CASSIVGGQGYNEQFF	TGTGCCAGTAGTATAGTCGGGGGACAGGGTTACAATGAGCAGTTCTTC
TRBV20-1	.	TRBD1	TRBJ2-3	CSATGTVQYF	TGCAGTGCTACCGGGACAGTGCAGTATTTT
TRBV14	.	.	TRBJ1-2	CASSHSGGGYTF	TGTGCCAGCAGCCATAGTGGCGGTGGCTACACCTTC
TRBV5-1	.	TRBD1	TRBJ2-4	CASSSGTGGIKNIQYF	TGCGCCAGCAGCTCGGGGACAGGGGGCATCAAAAACATTCAGTACTTC
TRBV9	.	TRBD2	TRBJ2-1	CASSLAGSSYNEQFF	TGTGCCAGCAGTCTAGCGGGGAGCTCCTACAATGAGCAGTTCTTC
TRBV6-2/TRBV6-3	.	.	TRBJ2-7	CASSYFVVRSAGYEQYF	TGTGCCAGCAGTTACTTCGTGGTTCGGAGCGCGGGCTACGAGCAGTACTTC
TRBV14	.	.	TRBJ2-3	CASSQENRIVADTQYF	TGTGCCAGCAGCCAAGAGAACAGGATCGTGGCAGATACGCAGTATTTT
TRBV6-6	.	.	TRBJ1-1	CASRGGGRNTEAFF	TGTGCCAGCAGGGGGGGTGGCCGGAACACTGAAGCTTTCTTT
TRBV5-5	.	.	TRBJ1-4	CASSLAGGREKLFF	TGTGCCAGCAGCTTGGCGGGGGGCAGGGAAAAACTGTTTTTT
TRBV15	.	.	TRBJ2-5	CATSRGGQSRETQYF	TGTGCCACCAGCAGAGGAGGACAGTCCCGGGAGACCCAGTACTTC
TRBV19	.	TRBD2	TRBJ2-3	CASSISGSSTDTQYF	TGTGCCAGTAGTATCAGCGGGAGCAGCACAGATACGCAGTATTTT
TRBV10-3	.	.	TRBJ2-2	CAIRGNTGELFF	TGTGCCATCCGAGGAAACACCGGGGAGCTGTTTTTT
TRBV5-1	.	.	TRBJ2-2	CASSFGRENTGELFF	TGCGCCAGCAGCTTCGGACGGGAGAACACCGGGGAGCTGTTTTTT
TRBV27	.	.	TRBJ2-3	CASSLAPDTDTQYF	TGTGCCAGCAGTTTAGCCCCAGACACAGATACGCAGTATTTT
TRBV20-1	.	TRBD1	TRBJ2-2	CSASARAGGGELFF	TGCAGTGCTAGTGCCCGAGCAGGGGGCGGGGAGCTGTTTTTT